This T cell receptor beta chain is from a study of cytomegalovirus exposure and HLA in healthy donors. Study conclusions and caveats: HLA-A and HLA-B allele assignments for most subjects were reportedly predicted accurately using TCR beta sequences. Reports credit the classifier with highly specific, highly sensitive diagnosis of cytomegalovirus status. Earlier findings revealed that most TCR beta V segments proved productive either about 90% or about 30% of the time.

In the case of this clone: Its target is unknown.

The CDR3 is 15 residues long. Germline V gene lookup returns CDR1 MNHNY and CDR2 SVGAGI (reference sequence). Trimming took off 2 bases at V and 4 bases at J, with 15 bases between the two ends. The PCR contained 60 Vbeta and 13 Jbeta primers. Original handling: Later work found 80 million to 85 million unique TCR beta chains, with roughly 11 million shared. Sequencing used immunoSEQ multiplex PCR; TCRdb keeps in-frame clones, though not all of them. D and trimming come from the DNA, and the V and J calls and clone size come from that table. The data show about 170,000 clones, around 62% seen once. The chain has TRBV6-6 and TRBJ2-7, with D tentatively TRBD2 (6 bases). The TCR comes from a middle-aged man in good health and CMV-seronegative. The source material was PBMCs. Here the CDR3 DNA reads TGTGCCAGCAGTTACCCCCCGGGACTCACGTACGAGCAGTACTTC. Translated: CASSYPPGLTYEQYF.